This T cell receptor (beta chain) was identified in a study of shared clonotypes between healthy human individuals (dated by TCRdb to between 2020 and 2021). Turning to the overall study: The cohort comprised two women and three men aged 18 to 49 years. To estimate repertoire size and how much clonotypes are shared between individuals, the study performed deep sequencing of blood TCR repertoires from a few healthy adults. Libraries were prepared and TCR repertoires were sequenced by different laboratories using diverse techniques, in order to increase sequencing depth and limit assay-specific biases. Each donor's leukapheresis produced roughly between about 0.8 and 8.9 billion PBMCs.

The germline V gene encodes CDR1 SGHNT and CDR2 YYREEE (reference sequence). Inclusive of the bounding cysteine and phenylalanine, the CDR3 is 15 residues long. The CDR3 DNA has 45 bases and is translated from base 1. V loses 4 bases at its end and J loses 3 bases; junction bases beyond the gene matches: 6. On the study overall, not on this receptor specifically: Sampling was restricted to blood, and TCR repertoires in tissues likely differ from the TCR repertoires found in blood. Because the study included only a small number of donors, the genetic and exposure-history diversity represented was limited. Pairwise subsampling indicated that sequencing depth was expected to affect the degree of clonotype sharing among donors.

The donors were healthy, HIV-negative adults with no recently reported acute infections or vaccinations. Every donor was a Caucasian adult living in Nashville, Tennessee, USA. For unsorted samples, tens of millions of PBMCs were counted, and genomic DNA was extracted using the QIAamp DNA Blood Mini kit. Blood was obtained by leukapheresis, after which PBMCs were separated by Ficoll-Histopaque density gradient centrifugation and cryopreserved in liquid nitrogen vapor phase. Using the deep immunoSEQ assay, multiplex PCR amplified TCR CDR3 regions from genomic DNA. Genomic DNA extracted from each cell subset was distributed evenly over all wells of several immunoSEQ 96-well plates, and each plate served as one replicate. For unsorted PBMC, about 300 ng genomic DNA, equal to 25,000 to 35,000 T cell genomes, was loaded into each replicate PCR. Ten immunoSEQ deep assay plates were used to sequence the unsorted PBMC genomic DNA. Purified libraries were measured with a Qubit 3.0 fluorometer, size-checked on a Bioanalyzer 2100, and measured again with the KAPA Library Quantification kit. Every immunoSEQ 96-well plate was sequenced on a dedicated single-read 150-cycle Illumina NextSeq 550 flow cell. From the authors' description of their analysis: Because only junctional sequences without quality scores were contained in the immunoSEQ output, filtering matching that applied to full-length reads could not be performed. Sequences were annotated with PyIR, a Python wrapper for IgBLAST v1.9, using IMGT germline references to assign V/J genes and CDR3. Reads were removed for weak V/J assignments (E-value above 1e-6), missing CDR3, stop codons, out-of-frame junctions, or ambiguous translated residues. V3J clonotypes were defined as sequences sharing an identical inferred V gene, J gene, and CDR3 amino acid sequence. To compute the percentage overlap between repertoires, the number of shared unique clonotypes was divided by the size of the smaller repertoire. Repertoire richness was assessed with RTK rarefaction, the Chao1 estimator, and Recon v2.1 estimates of unobserved clonotypes. TCRdb obtained this table from immuneACCESS and retained in-frame rearrangements with V and J assigned. These tables miss some clones; where compared with another copy, unresolved V genes account for less than half of the shortfall, and the remainder is unexplained. V, J and clone size were drawn from that table, and D and trimming were deduced from the DNA. Across this sample there are roughly 500,000 clones, with about 85% seen only once. Jointly, the top ten make up 10% to 15% of the sample.

Comment on this clone: It has no known antigen specificity. The record has no base qualities; no much larger clone is one base away.

The chain links TRBV5-4 with TRBJ2-1, and 8 junctional nucleotides match TRBD2. This clonotype was obtained from a woman aged 40 to 49 in good health. Some clones in this sample may be carry-over from other donors' samples. The specimen was PBMCs. CDR3 sequence: CASSHKRESYNEQFF. The DNA sequence reads TGTGCCAGCAGCCATAAGCGGGAGAGCTACAATGAGCAGTTCTTC.